These T cell receptor beta chains were read from a single sample in a study of technical replicates of blood from a handful of donors. TCRdb keeps only in-frame clones here, not all; method: immunoSEQ multiplex PCR. Of about 85,000 clones listed, approximately 94% were seen once; the top ten hold roughly 0.25%. The sequenced sample consisted of T cells isolated from PBMCs. These receptor sequences come from a human donor in good health. Each CDR3 is given with its conserved first and last residue. The order of the fields is clone size, D gene, V gene, J gene, CDR3 DNA, CDR3 protein. D genes are given only for firm matches. Clone size appears in some rows only: once, few, many, or a class for an expanded clone.

NA	TRBD1	TRBV27	TRBJ1-5	TGTGCCAGCAGTCCCGGGACAGGGGGGGATCAGCCCCAGCATTTT	CASSPGTGGDQPQHF
once	NA	TRBV5-1	TRBJ1-2	TGCGCCAGCAGCTTGAAACAGAACTATGGCTACACCTTC	CASSLKQNYGYTF
NA	TRBD2	TRBV6-5	TRBJ2-7	TGTGCCAGCAGTTCACTAGCGGACACCTACGAGCAGTACTTC	CASSSLADTYEQYF
once	NA	TRBV11-2	TRBJ1-1	TGTGCCAGCACCCGGGGCCGGGGAGGGACCACTGAAGCTTTCTTT	CASTRGRGGTTEAFF
NA	TRBD2	TRBV6-6	TRBJ2-3	TGTGCCAGCAGACCGGGACTAGCGGCAATAGTGGGGGTGTATTTT	CASRPGLAAIVGVYF
NA	TRBD1	TRBV6-1	TRBJ2-1	TGTGCCAGCAGTGCCGGGACAGGCGCCTCCTACAATGAGCAGTTCTTC	CASSAGTGASYNEQFF
NA	TRBD2	TRBV19	TRBJ2-4	TGTGCCAGTAGTGTCGGGACTAGTCCACTCCTAGCCAAAAACATTCAGTACTTC	CASSVGTSPLLAKNIQYF
NA	TRBD2	TRBV4-2	TRBJ2-3	TGTGCCAGCAGCCAAGATGTACTAGCGGGAGTTGGCACAGATACGCAGTATTTT	CASSQDVLAGVGTDTQYF
NA	TRBD2	TRBV19	TRBJ2-1	TGTGCCAGTAGTATAAACGAGCGGGAGGAGGAAGGAGAGCAGTTCTTC	CASSINEREEEGEQFF
NA	NA	TRBV30	TRBJ2-7	TGTGCCTGGAGCCCCACCTGGGCTTACGAGCAGTACTTC	CAWSPTWAYEQYF
NA	NA	TRBV6-5	TRBJ1-5	TGTGCCAGCAGAGGACAGAAGAATCAGCCCCAGCATTTT	CASRGQKNQPQHF
NA	NA	TRBV7-6	TRBJ2-1	TGTGCCAGCAGCTTAGCGAGGCGGGCTGACAATGAGCAGTTCTTC	CASSLARRADNEQFF
few	TRBD1	TRBV6-1	TRBJ2-7	TGTGCCAGCAACGACAGGGGAATCTCCTACGAGCAGTACTTC	CASNDRGISYEQYF
NA	TRBD1	TRBV10-3	TRBJ1-6	TGTGCCATCAGTGGGGGGACAGAAAATTCACCCCTCCACTTT	CAISGGTENSPLHF
once	TRBD1	TRBV14	TRBJ2-3	TGTGCCAGCAGCCAACTCACAGGGGGCACAGATACGCAGTATTTT	CASSQLTGGTDTQYF
medium-sized	NA	TRBV7-2	TRBJ2-2	TGTGCCAGCAGCATCGACAGGCCCCTCGCGAACACCGGGGAGCTGTTTTTT	CASSIDRPLANTGELFF
NA	NA	TRBV5-1	TRBJ2-1	TGCGCCAGCAGCATCTGGCCTAGCTCTGGCTCCTACAATGAGCAGTTCTTC	CASSIWPSSGSYNEQFF
NA	TRBD2	TRBV7-8	TRBJ2-5	TGTGCCAGCAGCCGTCGGGCTAGCGGGAGGGTACAAGAGACCCAGTACTTC	CASSRRASGRVQETQYF
NA	NA	TRBV9	TRBJ1-1	TGTGCCAGCAGCGTAAGGGGGGGGAACACTGAAGCTTTCTTT	CASSVRGGNTEAFF
NA	NA	TRBV4-1	TRBJ1-2	TGCGCCAGCAGCCAAGATCGGCAAGCGGGCCGCTATGGCTACACCTTC	CASSQDRQAGRYGYTF
NA	NA	TRBV7-9	TRBJ2-7	TGTGCCAGCAGCCCCCCCGGGACAAGTACCTACGAGCAGTACTTC	CASSPPGTSTYEQYF
NA	NA	TRBV10-3	TRBJ1-4	TGTGCCATCAGTGAGAGGAGCGGTGGAGTTGAAAAACTGTTTTTT	CAISERSGGVEKLFF
NA	TRBD1	TRBV5-1	TRBJ1-1	TGCGCCAGCAGCTTGGGCGAGACAGGGGTGAACACTGAAGCTTTCTTT	CASSLGETGVNTEAFF
NA	TRBD1	TRBV7-9	TRBJ1-2	TGTGCCAGCAGCTTACCGCAAACCGGACAGGGTTATGGCTACACCTTC	CASSLPQTGQGYGYTF
NA	TRBD1	TRBV28	TRBJ1-5	TGTGCCAGCAGTGCACAGGGGGCGTCTCAGCCCCAGCATTTT	CASSAQGASQPQHF
NA	NA	TRBV27	TRBJ1-1	TGTGCCAGCAGTTACGGGGTAGGGACTGAAGCTTTCTTT	CASSYGVGTEAFF
NA	NA	TRBV5-4	TRBJ2-3	TGTGCCAGCAGCCCCCGAGCGGTGAGCACAGATACGCAGTATTTT	CASSPRAVSTDTQYF
NA	NA	TRBV5-1	TRBJ2-7	TGCGCCAGCAGTCTGCGGGAAAGCTCCTACGAGCAGTACTTC	CASSLRESSYEQYF
NA	NA	TRBV10-3	TRBJ2-7	TGTGCCATCAGTGAGTCACTAGGGACACCGTCCTACGAGCAGTACTTC	CAISESLGTPSYEQYF
NA	NA	TRBV15	TRBJ1-5	TGTGCCACCAGCAGAGATCGCAGGGGTAGCAATCAGCCCCAGCATTTT	CATSRDRRGSNQPQHF
NA	TRBD1	TRBV29-1	TRBJ2-7	TGCAGCGTTGAAGGCGGACCGGGACAGGACTACGAGCAGTACTTC	CSVEGGPGQDYEQYF